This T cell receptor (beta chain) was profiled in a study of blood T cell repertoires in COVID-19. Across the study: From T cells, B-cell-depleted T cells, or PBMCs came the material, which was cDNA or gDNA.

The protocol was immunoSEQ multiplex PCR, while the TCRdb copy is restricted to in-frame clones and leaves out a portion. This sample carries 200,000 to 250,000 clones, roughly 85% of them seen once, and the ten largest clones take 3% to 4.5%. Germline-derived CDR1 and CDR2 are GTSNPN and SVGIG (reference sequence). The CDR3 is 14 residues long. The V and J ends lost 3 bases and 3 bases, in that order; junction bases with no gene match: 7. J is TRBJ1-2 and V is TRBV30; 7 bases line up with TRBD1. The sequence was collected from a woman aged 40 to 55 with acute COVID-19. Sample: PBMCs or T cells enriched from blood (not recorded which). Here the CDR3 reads CAWSGDRGDYGYTF. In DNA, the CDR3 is TGTGCCTGGAGCGGGGACAGAGGGGACTATGGCTACACCTTC.